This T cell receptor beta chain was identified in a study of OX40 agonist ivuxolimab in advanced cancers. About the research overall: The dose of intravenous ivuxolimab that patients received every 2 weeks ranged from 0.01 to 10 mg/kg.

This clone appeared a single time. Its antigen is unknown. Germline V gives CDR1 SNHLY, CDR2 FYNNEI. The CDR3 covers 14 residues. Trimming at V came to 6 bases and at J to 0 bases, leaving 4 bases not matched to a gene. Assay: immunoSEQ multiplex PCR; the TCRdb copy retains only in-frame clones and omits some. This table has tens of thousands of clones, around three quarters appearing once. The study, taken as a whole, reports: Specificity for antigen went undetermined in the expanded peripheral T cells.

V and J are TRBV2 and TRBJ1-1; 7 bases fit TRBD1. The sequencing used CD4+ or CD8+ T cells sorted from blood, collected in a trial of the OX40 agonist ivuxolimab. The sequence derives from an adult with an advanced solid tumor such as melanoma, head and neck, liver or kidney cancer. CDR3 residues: CASSETGLNTEAFF. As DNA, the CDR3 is TGTGCCAGCAGCGAGACAGGGTTGAACACTGAAGCTTTCTTT.